Detailed here is one T cell receptor beta chain. The entry originates in a study of OX40 agonist ivuxolimab in advanced cancers. Measured with immunoSEQ multiplex PCR; TCRdb has only the in-frame clones, and not every one. The sample yields over 8,500 clones, 79% seen once. CDR1 and CDR2 from the germline V gene are SEHNR and FQNEAQ (reference sequence). The length of the CDR3 is 17 residues. V was pared by 1 base and J by 0 bases, with 6 bases of the junction left unmatched. The clonotype comes from an adult with an advanced solid tumor such as melanoma, head and neck, liver or kidney cancer. The V and J genes are TRBV7-9 and TRBJ1-3; TRBD1 matches at 7 bases. The source material was CD4+ or CD8+ T cells sorted from blood, sampled in a trial of the OX40 agonist ivuxolimab. The CDR3 region is CASSLEGGLSSGNTIYF. CDR3 bases: TGTGCCAGCAGCTTAGAAGGGGGCCTATCCTCTGGAAACACCATATATTTT.